This T cell receptor beta chain was identified during a study of blood T cell repertoires in COVID-19. On the study more broadly: Researchers got acute and convalescent COVID-19 samples from the United States, Italy and Spain. From T cells, B-cell-depleted T cells, or PBMCs came the material, which was cDNA or gDNA.

Participants came from about 24 US areas, aged roughly 18 to 95 years. Participant-reported clinical history was the basis for cohort assignment. The data were produced by immunoSEQ multiplex PCR, yet TCRdb's version contains in-frame clones alone and is incomplete. The sample has about 400,000 clones; around 90% are singletons. The sequence was collected from a middle-aged woman with acute COVID-19. What was sequenced was PBMCs or T cells enriched from blood (not recorded which).

CDR3 DNA: TGTGCCAGAAGCTTGTCTGAATTGGGACACCCGAACACTGAAGCTTTCTTT. Protein product: CARSLSELGHPNTEAFF. The chain is built from TRBV5-3 and TRBJ1-1, with D perhaps TRBD1 (6 bases). TRBV5-3 is an ORF; its function is uncertain. The CDR3 is 17 amino acids. Trimming took 1 base from V and 1 from J, leaving 17 bases between them.